Below are 11 T cell receptor beta chains sequenced from a single sample in a study of cytomegalovirus exposure and HLA in healthy donors (dated by TCRdb to the late 2010s). The library was produced with the immunoSEQ multiplex PCR assay. For the multiplex PCR, a mixture combining 60 forward primers for TCR Vbeta segments and 13 reverse primers for TCR Jbeta segments was used. What TCRdb holds here is the immuneACCESS table cut down to in-frame rearrangements. Part of the clones is not present; checked against another copy, under half of the missing clones reflect an unresolved V gene, and the others are unexplained. The sample has around 150,000 clones on record, about three quarters of them singletons. The biggest ten clones account for more than 0.75% of the sample. The sequenced sample consisted of PBMCs. These receptors were taken from a woman aged 50 to 65 in good health and CMV-seropositive.

The rearrangement uses TRBV6-5 and TRBJ1-1, with no clear D. In germline, CDR1 is MNHEY, CDR2 SVGAGI. The CDR3 runs 15 residues. Between the trimmed V and J ends, which lost 2 bases and 4 bases, there was a span of 14 bases. CDR3 protein: CASSYAPFFSTEAFF. CDR3 in DNA: TGTGCCAGCAGTTACGCCCCTTTCTTTAGCACTGAAGCTTTCTTT.

V usage is TRBV7-2 and J usage is TRBJ1-6, with D maybe TRBD1 (6 bases). V was shortened by 4 bases and J by 6 bases, with 13 bases between the two germline ends. The CDR3 has 15 amino acids. Germline CDR1 and CDR2: SGHTA and FQGNSA. This CDR3 reads CASSSQTGANSPLHF. The CDR3 bases are TGTGCCAGCAGCTCCCAGACAGGAGCTAATTCACCCCTCCACTTT.

This clone was seen a few times. The chain carries TRBV9 and TRBJ2-3, with TRBD2 matching over 8 bases. The CDR3 runs 17 residues. CDR1 is SGDLS, CDR2 YYNGEE, per germline. The J segment lost 5 bases and the V segment lost 2 bases, leaving 13 bases of the junction unmatched. CDR3 in amino acids: CASSVAGGSGNKDTQYF. CDR3 coding DNA: TGTGCCAGCAGCGTCGCCGGGGGTAGCGGGAATAAAGATACGCAGTATTTT.

V is TRBV19 and J is TRBJ2-1; D remains unclear. The germline gives CDR1 LNHDA, CDR2 SQIVND (reference sequence). Trimming cost V 3 bases and J 3 bases, with 3 bases left between them. The CDR3 is 12 residues long. CDR3 nucleotides: TGTGCCAGTAGTATCTTCTACAATGAGCAGTTCTTC. Its protein is CASSIFYNEQFF. Full variable domain (remainder filled in from reference TRBV19 and TRBJ2-1): DGGITQSPKYLFRKEGQNVTLSCEQNLNHDAMYWYRQDPGQGLRLIYYSQIVNDFQKGDIAEGYSVSREKKESFPLTVTSAQKNPTAFYLCASSIFYNEQFFGPGTRLTVL.

This clone was observed once. The CDR3 coding sequence is TGCAGCGTTGGACTAGCGGGTTCGACTAGCACAGATACGCAGTATTTT. Encoded protein: CSVGLAGSTSTDTQYF. The J gene is TRBJ2-3, the V gene TRBV29-1, with 10 bases aligning to TRBD2. The V segment lost 4 bases and the J segment 0 bases; nucleotides outside the gene matches: 7. Per the germline V gene, CDR1 is SQVTM and CDR2 is ANQGSEA. The CDR3 contains 16 residues.

The chain is built from TRBV5-4 and TRBJ1-1; TRBD1 aligns across 7 bases. Germline V gene lookup returns CDR1 SGHNT and CDR2 YYREEE (reference sequence). The CDR3 has 14 residues. Losses at the gene ends were 0 bases for V and 1 base for J; bases not matched to a gene: 0. The CDR3 nucleotides read TGTGCCAGCAGCTTGGCAGGGGGGAACACTGAAGCTTTCTTT. Translated, it gives CASSLAGGNTEAFF.

The genes are TRBV10-2 and TRBJ2-1; TRBD2 matches at 11 bases. CDR1 is WSHSY and CDR2 is SAAADI in the germline V gene. V shed 4 bases, J shed 7 bases, and the junction held 6 bases outside the gene matches. The CDR3 spans 15 residues. The CDR3 DNA reads TGCGCCAGCAGTGTAGCGGGAGGGCCCTCGAATGAGCAGTTCTTC. It yields the protein CASSVAGGPSNEQFF.

The chain combines TRBV2 with TRBJ1-4, with D perhaps TRBD1 (6 bases). The CDR3 consists of 15 residues. The V end was cut by 7 bases, the J end by 0 bases, with 12 bases between. The germline CDR1 and CDR2 sequences are SNHLY and FYNNEI. The CDR3 sequence is CASTRQAATNEKLFF. DNA for the CDR3: TGTGCCAGCACCCGACAGGCTGCAACTAATGAAAAACTGTTTTTT.

The V call is TRBV15, the J call TRBJ1-5; TRBD1 might be the D (6 bases). V was trimmed by 6 bases and J by 6 bases, leaving 15 bases between them. Germline V CDR1 and CDR2: LNHNV, YYDKDF (reference sequence). The CDR3 is made up of 14 amino acids. The CDR3 spells CATRNTGYGQPQHF. As DNA, the CDR3 is TGTGCCACCAGGAATACAGGGTACGGTCAGCCCCAGCATTTT.

This chain's CDR3 is CASSLSNGISYEQYF. The DNA of the CDR3 is TGTGCCAGCAGTTTATCGAACGGGATCTCCTACGAGCAGTACTTC. The rearrangement joins TRBV27 to TRBJ2-7; a weak D match, TRBD2 (5 bases). Germline V gene data show CDR1 as MNHEY and CDR2 as SMNVEV (reference sequence). The CDR3 covers 15 residues. V was shortened by 0 bases and J by 0 bases, with 9 bases between the two germline ends.

The rearrangement uses TRBV27 and TRBJ2-7; 11 bases match TRBD2. Per the germline V gene, CDR1 is MNHEY and CDR2 is SMNVEV (reference sequence). V shed 6 bases and J 2 bases; nucleotides not matched to a gene: 6. The CDR3 spans 15 residues. DNA for the CDR3: TGTGCCAGCAGCGTAGGGACTAGCGGCACCTACGAGCAGTACTTC. This codes for CASSVGTSGTYEQYF.